The 22 T cell receptor beta chains reported below all come from one sample, sequenced in a study of read filtering for tumor transcriptome and immune sequencing. From approximately 400 ng of RNA, a library with molecular barcoded alpha/delta and beta/gamma adaptors was made. TCRdb re-called the reads with MiXCR, one entry per CDR3 protein. The data hold some 39,000 distinct CDR3 sequences, with around 13% observed a single time. Sequenced input: a population of CD138-negative cells sorted from bone marrow. These receptors were obtained from a donor at least 40 years old with multiple myeloma.

About this clonotype itself: The conserved final phenylalanine or tryptophan is absent from the CDR3, which likely points to a read error. The V and J genes are TRBV3-1 and TRBJ2-5; possible D gene TRBD2, 5 bases. V lost 4 bases and J 2 bases, leaving 8 bases between the germline ends. The V gene's germline CDR1 is LGHDT and CDR2 YNNKEL (reference sequence). The CDR3 totals 13 residues. The CDR3 DNA reads TGTGCCAGCAGCCTAGCGAGGCAAGAGACCCAGTACCTC. Protein sequence: CASSLARQETQYL.

This clonotype came up a few times. The chain recombines TRBV4-3 with TRBJ2-7; 11 bases map to TRBD2. The J segment lost 6 bases and the V segment lost 3 bases, leaving 4 bases of the junction unmatched. This CDR3 has 14 residues. CDR1 is LGHNA, CDR2 YSLEER, per germline. The chain's CDR3 is CASSHETSGVEQYF. In DNA form, the CDR3 reads TGCGCCAGCAGCCATGAGACTAGCGGGGTCGAGCAGTACTTC.

At least ten counts were recorded for this clonotype. This sequence joins TRBV10-3 and TRBJ2-6; no definite D call. V lost 10 bases, J lost 2 bases, and 6 bases lay in between. CDR1 and CDR2 (germline): ENHRY, SYGVKD. The length of the CDR3 is 12 residues. In nucleotides, the CDR3 is TGTGCCACCTCAACTGGGGCCAACGTCCTGACTTTC. Residues: CATSTGANVLTF.

This clonotype appeared a few times. This sequence may be a read error, since a much larger clone differs from it by one base. This rearrangement joins TRBV7-9 to TRBJ1-1; no definite D call. Germline V gene lookup returns CDR1 SEHNR and CDR2 FQNEAQ (reference sequence). The CDR3 has 12 residues. The CDR3 sequence is CASSLGGMTASF. CDR3 in DNA: TGTGCCAGCAGCTTAGGAGGTATGACGGCTTCCTTT.

This clonotype was seen ten or more times. V and J are TRBV12-3 or TRBV12-4 and TRBJ1-5; a possible D gene is TRBD1 (5 bases). Trimming removed 7 bases from V and 6 bases from J, with 13 bases in between. The CDR3 has 13 residues. CDR3 residues: CASKGTTGQPQHF. CDR3 nucleotide sequence: TGTGCCAGCAAGGGGACGACGGGTCAGCCCCAGCATTTT.

This clonotype came up many times. This rearrangement joins TRBV28 to TRBJ2-3; no reliable D call. Germline V lookup: CDR1 MDHEN, CDR2 SYDVKM. Trimming left V 3 bases short and J 4 bases short, with 11 bases between. This CDR3 is built from 14 residues. The CDR3 region has the DNA TGTGCCAGCAGTTTGTCGGGTGCGTCAGATACGCAGTATTTT. Its protein is CASSLSGASDTQYF. The full variable domain, rest sourced from reference TRBV28 and TRBJ2-3, is DVKVTQSSRYLVKRTGEKVFLECVQDMDHENMFWYRQDPGLGLRLIYFSYDVKMKEKGDIPEGYSVSREKKERFSLILESASTNQTSMYLCASSLSGASDTQYFGPGTRLTVL.

The sample holds one count of this clonotype. This chain connects TRBV7-2 to TRBJ2-7, with TRBD2 matching over 10 bases. J was trimmed by 6 bases and V by 5 bases; bases with no gene match: 10. Looked up from germline, CDR1 is SGHTA and CDR2 is FQGNSA. The CDR3 consists of 15 residues. DNA of the CDR3: TGTGCCAGCAGCCCGAAAGCGGGAGGGCCGGGCGAGCAGTACTTC. Amino acids: CASSPKAGGPGEQYF.

This clonotype occurred many times. The chain couples TRBV20-1 to TRBJ1-2, with D unresolved. The V gene's germline CDR1 is DFQATT and CDR2 SNEGSKA (reference sequence). Trimming removed 1 base at V and 2 bases at J, with 11 bases between. The CDR3 is 14 amino acids. In DNA, the CDR3 is TGCAGTGCTAGAGTCCGATTTGGCAACTATGGCTACACCTTC. Protein: CSARVRFGNYGYTF.

This clonotype was counted at least ten times. The V and J genes are TRBV29-1 and TRBJ1-1, with TRBD1 matching 7 bases. J lost 7 bases, V lost 3 bases, and 8 bases had no gene match. The CDR3 consists of 13 residues. Germline V gene sequence: CDR1 SQVTM, CDR2 ANQGSEA. CDR3 DNA sequence: TGCAGCGTTGACTACCTGGGACAGTATGAAGCTTTCTTT. Translated, it gives CSVDYLGQYEAFF.

There are a few counts of this clonotype. The chain links TRBV19 to TRBJ2-2; D gene ambiguous. The CDR3 loop spans 12 amino acids. V was cut by 5 bases and J by 7 bases, with 8 bases left in between. Germline CDR1 is LNHDA and CDR2 is SQIVND (reference sequence). The CDR3 spells CASSRVGGELFF. The CDR3 DNA sequence: TGTGCCAGTAGTCGAGTCGGCGGGGAGCTGTTTTTT.

There are many counts of this clonotype. The chain links TRBV7-2 to TRBJ2-3; TRBD2 matches at 8 bases. The CDR3 spans 17 residues. V dropped 1 base and J dropped 0; count of bases not matched to a gene: 6. Germline V gives CDR1 SGHTA, CDR2 FQGNSA. The CDR3 bases are TGTGCCAGCAGCTTAGTTTTGGGGACTAGGAGCACAGATACGCAGTATTTT. This gives the protein CASSLVLGTRSTDTQYF.

This clonotype was recorded at least ten times. The rearrangement uses TRBV5-1 and TRBJ2-5; D might be TRBD1 (5 bases). CDR3 length equals 13 residues. Germline CDR1 SGHRS, CDR2 YFSETQ. V was shortened by 4 bases and J by 5 bases, with 12 bases between the two germline ends. The CDR3 nucleotides read TGCGCCAGCAGCCCCCTGGGGCGGGAGACCCAGTACTTC. Translation: CASSPLGRETQYF.

This clonotype was detected ten times or more. The rearrangement links TRBV28 to TRBJ2-3; the D gene could be TRBD1 or TRBD2 (5 bases each). This CDR3 comprises 15 residues. The germline V and J ends were trimmed by 3 bases and 0 bases, with 10 bases remaining between them. CDR1 and CDR2 from the germline V gene are MDHEN and SYDVKM. The CDR3 DNA reads TGTGCCAGCAGTTTTCAGGGACCTAGCACAGATACGCAGTATTTT. As protein: CASSFQGPSTDTQYF. Combining the CDR3 with reference TRBV28 and TRBJ2-3 gives the whole variable domain DVKVTQSSRYLVKRTGEKVFLECVQDMDHENMFWYRQDPGLGLRLIYFSYDVKMKEKGDIPEGYSVSREKKERFSLILESASTNQTSMYLCASSFQGPSTDTQYFGPGTRLTVL.

This clonotype occurred many times. The chain carries TRBV5-1 and TRBJ2-7, with D perhaps TRBD2 (5 bases). V lost 1 base to trimming and J lost 5 bases, with 16 bases between them. This CDR3 is built from 15 residues. Germline assignment: CDR1 SGHRS and CDR2 YFSETQ. Here the CDR3 reads CASSLPGISGDEQYF. The CDR3 DNA reads TGCGCCAGCAGCTTGCCCGGGATATCTGGGGACGAGCAGTACTTC. The complete variable domain, with remaining parts taken from reference TRBV5-1 and TRBJ2-7, reads KAGVTQTPRYLIKTRGQQVTLSCSPISGHRSVSWYQQTPGQGLQFLFEYFSETQRNKGNFPGRFSGRQFSNSRSEMNVSTLELGDSALYLCASSLPGISGDEQYFGPGTRLTVT.

This clonotype was seen many times. The CDR3 here is CAISEAQGTEAFF. In DNA form, the CDR3 reads TGTGCCATCAGTGAAGCACAGGGGACTGAAGCTTTCTTT. The chain is built from TRBV10-3 and TRBJ1-1, with 7 bases fitting TRBD1. J gave up 5 bases and V 3 bases, and 3 bases lay outside the gene matches. CDR3 length equals 13 residues. CDR1 and CDR2 from the germline V gene are ENHRY and SYGVKD.

About this clonotype itself: It may be a read error: a sequence one base away is much more abundant. In nucleotides, the CDR3 is TGTGCCAGCAGCTGGGGCGGAGAGGCCCAGTACTTC. It codes for CASSWGGEAQYF. The rearrangement joins TRBV5-6 to TRBJ2-5; TRBD1 is a possible D gene (5 bases). This CDR3 spans 12 amino acids. CDR1 is SGHDT, CDR2 YYEEEE, per germline.

In its sample, this clonotype was seen many times. This rearrangement joins TRBV5-5 to TRBJ1-5; possibly TRBD1 for D (5 bases). V lost 3 bases, J lost 7 bases, and 17 bases lay in between. The length of the CDR3 is 15 residues. Germline V gene lookup returns CDR1 SGHKS and CDR2 YYEKEE (reference sequence). CDR3 sequence (DNA): TGTGCCAGCAGCTCCAGCTCGGGCAAGGGGCAGCCCCAGCATTTT. It translates to CASSSSSGKGQPQHF. The full variable domain, completed using reference TRBV5-5 and TRBJ1-5, is DAGVTQSPTHLIKTRGQQVTLRCSPISGHKSVSWYQQVLGQGPQFIFQYYEKEERGRGNFPDRFSARQFPNYSSELNVNALLLGDSALYLCASSSSSGKGQPQHFGDGTRLSIL.

The chain is built from TRBV19 and TRBJ2-7; D call uncertain. The germline CDR1 and CDR2 sequences are LNHDA and SQIVND (reference sequence). V was pared by 6 bases and J by 3 bases, with 15 bases between. This CDR3 is 14 amino acids long. The CDR3 DNA sequence: TGTGCCAGTAGCGTCGCCACGGACGTCTACGAGCAGTACTTC. It encodes CASSVATDVYEQYF.

This clonotype was found many times. The rearrangement joins TRBV5-1 to TRBJ2-6; no reliable D call. Trimming left V 0 bases short and J 0 bases short, with 7 bases between. Germline lookup yields CDR1 SGHRS and CDR2 YFSETQ. This CDR3 has 16 amino acids. DNA of the CDR3: TGCGCCAGCAGCTTGGCGACTGCCTCTGGGGCCAACGTCCTGACTTTC. Translated, it gives CASSLATASGANVLTF. The full variable domain, in which reference TRBV5-1 and TRBJ2-6 provide the parts outside the CDR3, is KAGVTQTPRYLIKTRGQQVTLSCSPISGHRSVSWYQQTPGQGLQFLFEYFSETQRNKGNFPGRFSGRQFSNSRSEMNVSTLELGDSALYLCASSLATASGANVLTFGAGSRLTVL.

As to this clonotype: A single base separates this from a much larger clone, so it may be a read error. Lacking the conserved final phenylalanine or tryptophan, this CDR3 likely reflects a read error. The CDR3 nucleotides read TGCAGTGCTAGTGAAGGGGCCGAGCAGTACCTC. It specifies CSASEGAEQYL. The chain recombines TRBV20-1 with TRBJ2-7; maybe TRBD1 (5 bases). Trimming shortened V by 3 bases and J by 6 bases, and 9 bases separated the two germline ends. CDR1 is DFQATT, CDR2 SNEGSKA, per germline (reference sequence). This CDR3 is built from 11 residues.

With respect to this clonotype: Just one base apart from a much larger clone, this may be a read error. V is TRBV7-9 and J is TRBJ1-5; 7 nucleotides agree with TRBD1. CDR1 and CDR2 from the germline V gene are SEHNR and FQNEAQ (reference sequence). This CDR3 contains 15 residues. CDR3 in DNA: TGTGCCAGCAGCCCACCGGGACAGATGAATCAGTCCCAGCATTTT. It codes for CASSPPGQMNQSQHF.

This clonotype was detected ten times or more. The rearrangement uses TRBV20-1 and TRBJ1-5; maybe TRBD1 (5 bases). CDR3 length: 15 residues. V was trimmed by 0 bases and J by 0 bases, leaving 9 bases between them. The germline V gene has CDR1 DFQATT and CDR2 SNEGSKA (reference sequence). The CDR3 loop is CSARDQGYSNQPQHF. The CDR3 coding sequence is TGCAGTGCTAGAGACCAGGGATATAGCAATCAGCCCCAGCATTTT.